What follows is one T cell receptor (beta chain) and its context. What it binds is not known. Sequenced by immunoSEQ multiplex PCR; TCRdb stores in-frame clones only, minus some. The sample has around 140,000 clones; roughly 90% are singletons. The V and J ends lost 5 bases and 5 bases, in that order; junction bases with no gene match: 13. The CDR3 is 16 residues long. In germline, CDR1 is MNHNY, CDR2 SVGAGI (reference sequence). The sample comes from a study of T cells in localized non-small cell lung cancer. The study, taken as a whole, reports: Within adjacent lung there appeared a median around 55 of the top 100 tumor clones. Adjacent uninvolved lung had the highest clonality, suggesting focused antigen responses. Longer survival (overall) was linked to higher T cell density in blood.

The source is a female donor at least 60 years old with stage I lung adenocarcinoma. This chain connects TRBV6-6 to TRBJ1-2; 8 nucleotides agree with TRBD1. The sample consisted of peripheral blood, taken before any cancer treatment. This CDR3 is CASSPSPTGEWYGYTF. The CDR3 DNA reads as TGTGCCAGCAGTCCTTCTCCGACAGGGGAGTGGTATGGCTACACCTTC.